Following are 32 T cell receptor beta chains from one sample sequenced in a study of blood T cell repertoires in COVID-19. The data were produced by immunoSEQ multiplex PCR, yet TCRdb's version contains in-frame clones alone and is incomplete. The sample lists about 260,000 clones, roughly 90% seen once, with about 2.1% in the top ten. The source material was peripheral blood. Receptors were obtained from a young man with active or convalescent COVID-19.

The DNA for the CDR3 is TGTGCCAGCAGCGGACGACAAACTAACTATGGCTACACCTTC. It translates to CASSGRQTNYGYTF. The genes are TRBV9 and TRBJ1-2; D is unresolved. Trimming shortened V by 3 bases and J by 0 bases, and 9 bases separated the two germline ends. This CDR3 contains 14 residues. Looked up from germline, CDR1 is SGDLS and CDR2 is YYNGEE.

This clone was picked up one time. This chain uses TRBV11-2 with TRBJ2-7, with D possibly matching TRBD2 (5 bases). V was pared by 4 bases and J by 5 bases, with 12 bases between. There are 13 residues in the CDR3. CDR1 SGHAT and CDR2 FQNNGV come from the germline V gene. The CDR3 bases are TGTGCCAGCAGCTATCTCGAGGGAAACGAGCAGTACTTC. This gives the protein CASSYLEGNEQYF.

This sequence joins TRBV13 and TRBJ2-7, with D perhaps matching TRBD2 (7 bases). V was trimmed by 8 bases and J by 4 bases, leaving 12 bases between them. CDR1 and CDR2 (germline): PRHDT, FYEKMQ (reference sequence). The CDR3 covers 12 residues. This chain's CDR3 is CASGGGGYEQYF. The CDR3 coding sequence is TGTGCCAGCGGGGGCGGGGGTTACGAGCAGTACTTC.

This clone turned up a few times. This chain joins TRBV6-4 and TRBJ1-2; possibly TRBD1 for D (6 bases). The CDR3 extends over 13 amino acids. Trimming removed 5 bases from V and 4 bases from J, with 11 bases in between. CDR1 MRHNA and CDR2 SNTAGT come from the germline V gene. The DNA of the CDR3 is TGTGCCAGCAGTAACACAGGGACCTATGGCTACACCTTC. Translation: CASSNTGTYGYTF.

The chain uses TRBV7-9 and TRBJ2-2; TRBD1 matches 7 bases. This CDR3 is built from 14 residues. The ends lost 1 base at V and 6 bases at J; junction bases unmatched: 2. CDR1 is SEHNR, CDR2 FQNEAQ, per germline (reference sequence). The CDR3: CASSLGQGSGELFF. The CDR3, as DNA: TGTGCCAGCAGCTTAGGACAGGGTTCCGGGGAGCTGTTTTTT.

In DNA, the CDR3 is TGTGCCAGCAGCCCTTTACAGGGGAGTCCCTACGAGCAGTACTTC. Its translation is CASSPLQGSPYEQYF. The V gene is TRBV5-6, the J gene TRBJ2-7; TRBD1 matches at 7 bases. Germline V gives CDR1 SGHDT, CDR2 YYEEEE. V trimming: 4 bases; J trimming: 2 bases; junction bases outside the gene matches: 9. The CDR3 extends over 15 amino acids.

V and J are TRBV9 and TRBJ2-2, with D unresolved. With 3 bases removed from V and 2 bases from J, the gap between germline ends came to 8 bases. The CDR3 totals 14 residues. The germline CDR1 and CDR2 sequences are SGDLS and YYNGEE. The CDR3 region is CASSDYKNTGELFF. DNA of the CDR3: TGTGCCAGCAGCGATTATAAAAACACCGGGGAGCTGTTTTTT.

The V and J genes are TRBV5-4 and TRBJ1-4, with a weak D call TRBD1 (6 bases). Per the germline V gene, CDR1 is SGHNT and CDR2 is YYREEE (reference sequence). The length of the CDR3 is 15 residues. V lost 4 bases and J 8 bases, leaving 18 bases between the germline ends. As DNA, the CDR3 is TGTGCCAGCAGCCCGACGGGGGGCGGGCAAGAAAAACTGTTTTTT. Its translation: CASSPTGGGQEKLFF.

This chain links TRBV5-5 with TRBJ1-1; D gene ambiguous. Trimming took 0 bases from V and 4 from J, leaving 13 bases between them. Per the germline V gene, CDR1 is SGHKS and CDR2 is YYEKEE (reference sequence). The CDR3 consists of 15 residues. In DNA, the CDR3 is TGTGCCAGCAGCTTGGGAGAGCTCGAGGGCACTGAAGCTTTCTTT. It is translated as CASSLGELEGTEAFF.

This chain uses TRBV18 with TRBJ1-1; D may be TRBD1 (5 bases). This CDR3 has 15 residues. Germline assignment: CDR1 KGHSH and CDR2 LQKENI. The V end lost 0 bases, the J end lost 4 bases, and 12 bases lay between the germline ends. CDR3 sequence: CASSPPEGRSTEAFF. DNA for the CDR3: TGTGCCAGCTCACCACCGGAGGGGCGAAGCACTGAAGCTTTCTTT.

For the CDR3, the DNA is TGTGCCAGCAGTTTATTCGCCCCAGAGGGCGGCAATCAGCCCCAGCATTTT. It translates to CASSLFAPEGGNQPQHF. This rearrangement joins TRBV27 to TRBJ1-5; no reliable D call. This CDR3 spans 17 amino acids. In germline, CDR1 is MNHEY, CDR2 SMNVEV (reference sequence). Trimming cost V 1 base and J 2 bases, with 15 bases left between them.

The J gene is TRBJ2-5, the V gene TRBV6-5, with D uncertain. Trimming stripped 5 bases from V and 0 bases from J, with 10 bases between. The CDR3 consists of 14 residues. The germline V gene has CDR1 MNHEY and CDR2 SVGAGI. The CDR3 reads CASSRNTNQETQYF. CDR3 DNA sequence: TGTGCCAGCAGTAGAAACACCAACCAAGAGACCCAGTACTTC.

This clone was detected a few times. The gene calls are TRBV30 and TRBJ1-2; 7 bases are shared with TRBD1. CDR1 GTSNPN and CDR2 SVGIG come from the germline V gene (reference sequence). With 5 bases clipped from V and 7 bases from J, the junction kept 4 bases outside the gene matches. This CDR3 contains 11 residues. As DNA, the CDR3 is TGTGCCTGGTACAGGGGTGGTGGCTACACCTTC. Translation gives CAWYRGGGYTF.

The chain is built from TRBV7-8 and TRBJ1-1; D is uncertain. The CDR3 is 11 residues long. V shed 5 bases and J shed 8 bases, with 9 bases lying between them. CDR1 SGHVS and CDR2 FQNEAQ come from the germline V gene. The CDR3 is CASSQPGEAFF. Here the CDR3 DNA reads TGTGCCAGCAGCCAACCCGGGGAAGCTTTCTTT.

The chain uses TRBV5-6 and TRBJ1-4, with D perhaps TRBD1 (6 bases). Germline loops: CDR1 SGHDT, CDR2 YYEEEE. The CDR3 has 16 amino acids. Between the trimmed V and J ends, which lost 3 bases and 4 bases, there was a span of 16 bases. The CDR3 spells CASSSVIQGINEKLFF. The CDR3 DNA reads as TGTGCCAGCAGCTCCGTGATACAGGGAATTAATGAAAAACTGTTTTTT.

This chain links TRBV4-3 with TRBJ1-2, with unresolved D. The CDR3 totals 14 residues. The ends were cut back, 4 bases at V and 0 bases at J, with 9 bases in the middle. Germline CDR1 reads LGHNA; CDR2 reads YSLEER. The CDR3 spells CASSRTTTNYGYTF. The CDR3 DNA reads as TGCGCCAGCAGCCGAACAACTACTAACTATGGCTACACCTTC.

This chain links TRBV11-1 with TRBJ1-1; D unclear. Trimming took off 3 bases at V and 4 bases at J, with 15 bases between the two ends. Germline V gene sequence: CDR1 SGHAT, CDR2 FQDESV (reference sequence). This CDR3 has 15 residues. The chain's CDR3 is CASSFRTLASTEAFF. CDR3 bases: TGTGCCAGCAGCTTCAGGACTCTGGCGAGCACTGAAGCTTTCTTT.

The chain recombines TRBV6-6 with TRBJ2-7; perhaps TRBD1 as D (6 bases). The CDR3 loop spans 14 amino acids. Per the germline V gene, CDR1 is MNHNY and CDR2 is SVGAGI (reference sequence). Trimming took off 5 bases at V and 1 base at J, with 12 bases between the two ends. CDR3 protein: CASSLQGKSYEQYF. In DNA form, the CDR3 reads TGTGCCAGCAGTCTACAGGGTAAATCCTACGAGCAGTACTTC.

This clone was seen a single time. This rearrangement joins TRBV30 to TRBJ1-3; 11 bases are shared with TRBD1. J gave up 6 bases and V 5 bases, and 12 bases lay outside the gene matches. From germline, CDR1 is GTSNPN and CDR2 SVGIG (reference sequence). There are 16 residues in the CDR3. CDR3 sequence reads: CAWGTGGSSGENTIYF. The CDR3 nucleotides read TGTGCCTGGGGGACAGGGGGATCCTCTGGTGAAAACACCATATATTTT.

This chain connects TRBV19 to TRBJ1-1; 7 bases match TRBD1. This CDR3 is built from 15 residues. Germline loops: CDR1 LNHDA, CDR2 SQIVND (reference sequence). The ends lost 4 bases at V and 1 base at J; junction bases unmatched: 6. DNA for the CDR3: TGTGCCAGTAGTAAGGCAGGGGGGAGGAACACTGAAGCTTTCTTT. It specifies CASSKAGGRNTEAFF.

This clone has a handful of counts. The chain links TRBV6-1 to TRBJ1-5, with D maybe TRBD1 (6 bases). This CDR3 is built from 17 residues. Deletions cut 4 bases from V and 2 bases from J, with 18 bases between. CDR1 and CDR2 (germline): MNHNS, SASEGT. CDR3 amino acids: CASSVRTAIVGNQPQHF. The CDR3 DNA follows: TGTGCCAGCAGTGTACGGACAGCGATAGTGGGCAATCAGCCCCAGCATTTT.

The V gene is TRBV3-1 (or the pseudogene TRBV3-2), the J gene TRBJ2-1; D might be TRBD2 (6 bases). Trimming took off 0 bases at V and 8 bases at J, with 14 bases between the two ends. Germline CDR1 and CDR2: LGHDT and YNNKEL (reference sequence). The CDR3 length is 15 residues. Here the CDR3 reads CASSQDRLEPDEQFF. In nucleotides, the CDR3 is TGTGCCAGCAGCCAAGATCGACTAGAGCCGGATGAGCAGTTCTTC.

The rearrangement links TRBV9 to TRBJ1-6; TRBD1 aligns across 7 bases. Per the germline V gene, CDR1 is SGDLS and CDR2 is YYNGEE. With 2 bases clipped from V and 9 bases from J, the junction kept 8 bases outside the gene matches. The CDR3 extends over 15 amino acids. The CDR3 loop reads CASSVQQGVSSPLHF. The CDR3 coding sequence is TGTGCCAGCAGCGTGCAGCAGGGGGTTAGTTCACCCCTCCACTTT.

In this sample, this clone turned up a few times. The J gene is TRBJ1-3, the V gene TRBV12-3 or TRBV12-4; 8 bases line up with TRBD1. The CDR3 runs 13 residues. V lost 6 bases, J lost 2 bases, and 0 bases stayed unmatched. Here the CDR3 reads CASSRGPGNTIYF. CDR3 nucleotide sequence: TGTGCCAGCAGCAGGGGGCCTGGAAACACCATATATTTT.

This chain links TRBV29-1 with TRBJ2-2; D gene unclear. The length of the CDR3 is 12 residues. Germline V gene lookup returns CDR1 SQVTM and CDR2 ANQGSEA. With 7 bases removed from V and 6 bases from J, the gap between germline ends came to 12 bases. The CDR3 here is CSACTGSGELFF. CDR3 sequence (DNA): TGCAGCGCATGCACCGGTTCCGGGGAGCTGTTTTTT.

For the CDR3, the DNA is TGTGCCAGCAGCGGGGGGATCCAAGAGACCCAGTACTTC. It encodes CASSGGIQETQYF. The J gene is TRBJ2-5, the V gene TRBV7-3, with D possibly matching TRBD2 (6 bases). The ends were cut back, 5 bases at V and 1 base at J, with 8 bases in the middle. There are 13 residues in the CDR3. CDR1 SGHTA and CDR2 FQGTGA come from the germline V gene. Based on the CDR3 plus reference TRBV7-3 and TRBJ2-5, the full variable domain is GAGVSQTPSNKVTEKGKYVELRCDPISGHTALYWYRQSLGQGPEFLIYFQGTGAADDSGLPNDRFFAVRPEGSVSTLKIQRTERGDSAVYLCASSGGIQETQYFGPGTRLLVL.

The rearrangement joins TRBV3-1 (or the pseudogene TRBV3-2) to TRBJ2-6, with TRBD1 matching 7 bases. This CDR3 spans 16 amino acids. Germline assignment: CDR1 LGHDT and CDR2 YNNKEL (reference sequence). With V trimmed by 1 base and J by 1 base, 1 base remained unmatched. The CDR3 spells CASSQGQGSGANVLTF. DNA of the CDR3: TGTGCCAGCAGCCAAGGACAGGGTTCTGGGGCCAACGTCCTGACTTTC.

The chain is built from TRBV27 and TRBJ2-3; 9 bases match TRBD2. This CDR3 is built from 14 residues. Unmatched junction bases numbered 5, after V lost 4 bases and J lost 6 bases. Germline CDR1 is MNHEY and CDR2 is SMNVEV (reference sequence). The CDR3: CASSSAGGPDTQYF. The CDR3 DNA is TGTGCCAGCAGTTCGGCGGGGGGGCCGGATACGCAGTATTTT.

The chain links TRBV19 to TRBJ2-5; 9 positions agree with TRBD1. This CDR3 comprises 14 residues. The V gene end was trimmed by 1 base and the J gene end by 3 bases; junction bases not matched to a gene: 0. Germline CDR1 LNHDA, CDR2 SQIVND (reference sequence). The CDR3 region has the DNA TGTGCCAGTAGTATAGGGACAGGGGAAGAGACCCAGTACTTC. Protein: CASSIGTGEETQYF.

This clone came up once. The gene calls are TRBV30 and TRBJ2-7; the match to TRBD1 covers 9 bases. Germline V CDR1 and CDR2: GTSNPN, SVGIG (reference sequence). V dropped 5 bases and J dropped 6; count of bases not matched to a gene: 14. This CDR3 region has 15 residues. CDR3 DNA sequence: TGTGCCTGGGATAGGGGAGACCGGGACAGGGTCGAGCAGTACTTC. It specifies CAWDRGDRDRVEQYF.

V gene TRBV7-9 combines with J gene TRBJ1-5, with D tentatively TRBD1 (6 bases). Trimming took 1 base from V and 7 from J, leaving 14 bases between them. CDR1 and CDR2 (germline): SEHNR, FQNEAQ (reference sequence). This CDR3 spans 15 amino acids. CDR3: CASSLGGGAGQPQHF. CDR3 nucleotide sequence: TGTGCCAGCAGCTTAGGCGGGGGCGCGGGCCAGCCCCAGCATTTT.

The chain has TRBV9 and TRBJ2-5; TRBD1 matches 8 bases. Germline V gene lookup returns CDR1 SGDLS and CDR2 YYNGEE. The V gene end was trimmed by 0 bases and the J gene end by 2 bases; junction bases not matched to a gene: 3. The CDR3 has 15 residues. This CDR3 reads CASSVDQGAQETQYF. CDR3 in DNA: TGTGCCAGCAGCGTAGATCAGGGGGCTCAAGAGACCCAGTACTTC. Using reference TRBV9 and TRBJ2-5 for the parts outside the CDR3, the full variable domain is DSGVTQTPKHLITATGQRVTLRCSPRSGDLSVYWYQQSLDQGLQFLIQYYNGEERAKGNILERFSAQQFPDLHSELNLSSLELGDSALYFCASSVDQGAQETQYFGPGTRLLVL.